Below, one TCR beta chain is given with its context. The target antigen is unknown. The CDR3 is made up of 13 amino acids. Trimming stripped 7 bases from V and 4 bases from J, with 14 bases between. The germline CDR1 and CDR2 sequences are MGHDK and SYGVNS. The data originate from a study of CD8+CD57+ T cells in acquired aplastic anemia. Background on the study: Quantities of DNA derived from sorted CD4+ and CD8+ cells averaged 3.2 ug.

Sequenced patients had shown CD8+CD57+ cell expansion by flow cytometry. Each patient gave a blood sample that was collected before any therapy had been received. General study points: Shared by patients and controls, approximately 29 CD8+ CDR3s were abundant in patients. CD8+ Simpson's diversity did not differ significantly between patients and controls.

Profiles of TCR beta VDJ and CDR3 were generated from a genomic DNA template. TCRdb re-derived calls from the reads in MiXCR, one entry per CDR3 protein. The sample lists 250,000 or so distinct CDR3 sequences, more than 40% seen once, with about 7.8% in the top ten. The clonotype originates from a human donor with aplastic anemia. Material: sorted CD4+, CD8+, or CD8+CD57+ T cells (not recorded which) from PBMCs. J is TRBJ2-7 and V is TRBV25-1; D is perhaps TRBD1 (5 bases). The CDR3 protein is CASIPATDYEQYF. CDR3 DNA sequence: TGTGCCAGCATTCCGGCGACAGATTACGAGCAGTACTTC.